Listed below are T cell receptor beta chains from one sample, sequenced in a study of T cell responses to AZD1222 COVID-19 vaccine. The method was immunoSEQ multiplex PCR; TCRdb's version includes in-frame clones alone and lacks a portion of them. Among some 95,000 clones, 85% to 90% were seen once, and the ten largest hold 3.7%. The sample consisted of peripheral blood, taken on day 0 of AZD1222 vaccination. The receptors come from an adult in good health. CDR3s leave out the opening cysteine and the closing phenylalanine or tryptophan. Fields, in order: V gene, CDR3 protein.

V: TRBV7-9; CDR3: ASSLAGLEKLF
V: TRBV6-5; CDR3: AGSGPNSNQPQH
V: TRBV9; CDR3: ASSVEGRGYTEAF
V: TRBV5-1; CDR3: ASSLLGSRNTGELF
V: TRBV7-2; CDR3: ASSPRGGSADTQY
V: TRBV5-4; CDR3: ASSPDRGQETQY
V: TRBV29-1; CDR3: SVEQGVTEAF
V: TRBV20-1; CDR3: SASTAARDGGAF
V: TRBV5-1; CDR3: ASSPGSNYGYT
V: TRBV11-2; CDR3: ASSPTQLSGYT